The present T cell receptor beta chain was sequenced within a study of beta chain features in type 1 diabetes. Study in general: The number of sorted cells examined across all samples was approximately 100 million.

Of the isolated RNA, all was reverse transcribed, and so the sequenced material was expressed TCRB transcripts. TCRdb's copy holds only in-frame clones and misses some; the assay was immunoSEQ multiplex PCR. The table lists over 150,000 clones, 8% to 8.5% of them singletons. The V end was cut by 5 bases, the J end by 0 bases, with 16 bases between. This CDR3 has 16 amino acids. CDR1 LGHNA and CDR2 YSLEER come from the germline V gene. Regarding the study as a whole: Type 1 diabetes patients had TCRB CDR3s that were shorter (moderately but significantly so) in all four CD4+ subsets.

A word on this clone: Its specificity is not known.

Specimen: central memory CD4+ T cells from blood. The chain couples TRBV4-3 to TRBJ1-1, with D possibly being TRBD1 (6 bases). The clonotype was recovered from a woman under 30 with type 1 diabetes. The CDR3 bases are TGCGCCAGCAGCGGTTTGGGGGGGCCCATGAACACTGAAGCTTTCTTT. This codes for CASSGLGGPMNTEAFF.